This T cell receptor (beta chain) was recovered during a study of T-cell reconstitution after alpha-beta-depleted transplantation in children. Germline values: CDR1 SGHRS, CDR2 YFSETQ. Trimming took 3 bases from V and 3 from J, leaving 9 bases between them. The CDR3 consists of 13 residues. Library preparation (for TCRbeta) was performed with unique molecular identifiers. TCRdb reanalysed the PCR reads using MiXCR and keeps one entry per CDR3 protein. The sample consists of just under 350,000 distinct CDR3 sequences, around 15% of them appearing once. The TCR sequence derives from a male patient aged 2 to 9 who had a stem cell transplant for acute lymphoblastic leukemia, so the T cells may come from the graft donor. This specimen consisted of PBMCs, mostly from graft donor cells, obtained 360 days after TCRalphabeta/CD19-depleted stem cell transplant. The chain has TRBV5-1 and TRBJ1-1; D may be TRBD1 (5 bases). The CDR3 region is CASSWGKDTEAFF. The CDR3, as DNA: TGCGCCAGCAGCTGGGGGAAGGACACTGAAGCTTTCTTT.